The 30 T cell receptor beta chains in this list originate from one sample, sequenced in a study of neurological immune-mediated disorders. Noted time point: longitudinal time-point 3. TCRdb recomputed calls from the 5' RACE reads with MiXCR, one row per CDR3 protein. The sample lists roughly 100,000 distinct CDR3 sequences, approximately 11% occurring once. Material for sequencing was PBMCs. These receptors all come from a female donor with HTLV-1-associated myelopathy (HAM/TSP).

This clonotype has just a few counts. The CDR3 reads CASSQKTGVTDTQYF. The CDR3 DNA is TGTGCCAGCAGCCAAAAGACAGGGGTCACAGATACGCAGTATTTT. The genes are TRBV9 and TRBJ2-3; 8 positions match TRBD1. Trimming cost V 4 bases and J 2 bases; bases outside gene matches: 6. The CDR3 consists of 15 residues. Per germline, CDR1 SGDLS and CDR2 YYNGEE.

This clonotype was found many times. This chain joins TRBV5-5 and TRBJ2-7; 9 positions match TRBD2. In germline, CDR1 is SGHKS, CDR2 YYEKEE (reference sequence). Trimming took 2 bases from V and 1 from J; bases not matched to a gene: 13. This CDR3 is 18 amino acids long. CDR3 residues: CASSFKPAASGGSYEQYF. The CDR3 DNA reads TGTGCCAGCAGCTTTAAGCCCGCGGCGAGCGGGGGGTCCTACGAGCAGTACTTC.

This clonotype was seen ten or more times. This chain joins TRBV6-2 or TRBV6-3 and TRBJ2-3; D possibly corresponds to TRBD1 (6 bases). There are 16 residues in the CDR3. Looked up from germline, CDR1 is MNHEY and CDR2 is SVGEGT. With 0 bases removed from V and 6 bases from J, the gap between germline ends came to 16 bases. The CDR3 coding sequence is TGTGCCAGCAGTTACTCGGAACAGGGTCGGACGGATACGCAGTATTTT. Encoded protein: CASSYSEQGRTDTQYF.

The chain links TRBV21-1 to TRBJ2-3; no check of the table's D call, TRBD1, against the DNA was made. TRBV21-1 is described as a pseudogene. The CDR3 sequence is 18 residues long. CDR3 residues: CASSHQGGPGISTDTQYF. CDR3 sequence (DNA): TGTGCCAGCAGCCATCAGGGGGGGCCAGGTATAAGCACAGATACGCAGTATTTT.

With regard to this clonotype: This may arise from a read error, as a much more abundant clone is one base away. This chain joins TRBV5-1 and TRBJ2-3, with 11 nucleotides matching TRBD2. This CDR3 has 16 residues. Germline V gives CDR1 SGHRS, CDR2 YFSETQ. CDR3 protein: CASNLEGTSGGDTQYF. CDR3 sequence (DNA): TGCGCCAGCAACTTGGAGGGTACTAGCGGGGGCGATACGCAGTATTTT.

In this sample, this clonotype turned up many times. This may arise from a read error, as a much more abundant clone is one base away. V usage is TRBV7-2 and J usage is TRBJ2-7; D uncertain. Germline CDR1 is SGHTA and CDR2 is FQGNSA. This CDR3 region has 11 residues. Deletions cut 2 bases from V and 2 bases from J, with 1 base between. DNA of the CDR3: TGTGCCAGCAGCTTAACCTACGAGCAGTACTTC. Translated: CASSLTYEQYF.

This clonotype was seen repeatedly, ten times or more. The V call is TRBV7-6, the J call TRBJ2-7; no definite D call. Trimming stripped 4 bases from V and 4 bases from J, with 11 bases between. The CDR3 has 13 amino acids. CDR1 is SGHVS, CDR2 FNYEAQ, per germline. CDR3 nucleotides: TGTGCCAGCAGCTGGCAGGAACCGTACGAGCAGTACTTC. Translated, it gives CASSWQEPYEQYF.

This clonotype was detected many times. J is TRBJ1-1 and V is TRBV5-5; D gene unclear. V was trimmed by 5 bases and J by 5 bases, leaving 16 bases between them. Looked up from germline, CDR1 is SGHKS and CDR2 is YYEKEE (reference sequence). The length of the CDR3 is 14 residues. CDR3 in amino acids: CASSSGSIITEAFF. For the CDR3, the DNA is TGTGCCAGCAGTTCCGGAAGCATTATAACTGAAGCTTTCTTT.

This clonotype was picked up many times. The CDR3 bases are TGTGCCAGCAGTTTGTACAGTCTCTATGGCTACACCTTC. Protein: CASSLYSLYGYTF. The genes are TRBV28 and TRBJ1-2; the D is unclear. Deletions cut 3 bases from V and 4 bases from J, with 9 bases between. The germline V gene has CDR1 MDHEN and CDR2 SYDVKM. The CDR3 consists of 13 residues.

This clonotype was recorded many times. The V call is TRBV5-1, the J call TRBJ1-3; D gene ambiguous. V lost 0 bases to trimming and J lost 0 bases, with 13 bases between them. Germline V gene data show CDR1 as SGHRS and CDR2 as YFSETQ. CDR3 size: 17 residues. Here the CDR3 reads CASSLAYGGSSGNTIYF. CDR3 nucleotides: TGCGCCAGCAGCTTGGCGTATGGCGGAAGCTCTGGAAACACCATATATTTT.

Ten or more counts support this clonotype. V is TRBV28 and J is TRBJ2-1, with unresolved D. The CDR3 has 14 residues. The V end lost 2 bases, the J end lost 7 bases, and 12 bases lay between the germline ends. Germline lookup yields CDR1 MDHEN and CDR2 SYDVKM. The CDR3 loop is CASSLGSVGNEQFF. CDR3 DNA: TGTGCCAGCAGTTTAGGGTCCGTGGGGAATGAGCAGTTCTTC.

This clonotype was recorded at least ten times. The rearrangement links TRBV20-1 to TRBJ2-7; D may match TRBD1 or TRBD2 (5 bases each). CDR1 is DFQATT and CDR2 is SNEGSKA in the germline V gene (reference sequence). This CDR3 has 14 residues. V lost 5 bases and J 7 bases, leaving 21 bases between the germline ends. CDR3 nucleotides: TGCAGTGCTTTAGAGAGGGGACCCAATGAAGAGCAGTACTTC. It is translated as CSALERGPNEEQYF.

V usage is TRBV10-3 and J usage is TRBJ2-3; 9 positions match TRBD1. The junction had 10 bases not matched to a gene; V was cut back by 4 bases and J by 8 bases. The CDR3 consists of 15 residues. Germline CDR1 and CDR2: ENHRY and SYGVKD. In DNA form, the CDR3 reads TGTGCCATCAGTGGACGGGACAGGGCTGGGACTACGCAGTATTTT. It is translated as CAISGRDRAGTTQYF.

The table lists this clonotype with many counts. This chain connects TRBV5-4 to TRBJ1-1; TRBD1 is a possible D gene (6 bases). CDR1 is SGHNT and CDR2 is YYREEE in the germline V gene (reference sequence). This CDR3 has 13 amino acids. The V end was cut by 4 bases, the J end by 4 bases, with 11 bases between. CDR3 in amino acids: CASSPRGGTEAFF. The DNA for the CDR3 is TGTGCCAGCAGCCCGAGGGGGGGCACTGAAGCTTTCTTT.

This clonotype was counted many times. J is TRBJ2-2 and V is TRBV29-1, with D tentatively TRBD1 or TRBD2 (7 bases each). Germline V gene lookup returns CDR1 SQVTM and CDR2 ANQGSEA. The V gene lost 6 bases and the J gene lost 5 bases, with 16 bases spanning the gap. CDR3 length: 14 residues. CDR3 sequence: CSVGREGATGELFF. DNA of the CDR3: TGCAGCGTGGGAAGGGAGGGGGCAACCGGGGAGCTGTTTTTT.

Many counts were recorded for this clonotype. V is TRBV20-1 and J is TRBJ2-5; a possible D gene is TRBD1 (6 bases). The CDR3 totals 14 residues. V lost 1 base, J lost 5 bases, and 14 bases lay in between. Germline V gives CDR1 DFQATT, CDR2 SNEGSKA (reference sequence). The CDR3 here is CSARANRATETQYF. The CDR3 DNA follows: TGCAGTGCTAGAGCTAACAGGGCCACGGAGACCCAGTACTTC.

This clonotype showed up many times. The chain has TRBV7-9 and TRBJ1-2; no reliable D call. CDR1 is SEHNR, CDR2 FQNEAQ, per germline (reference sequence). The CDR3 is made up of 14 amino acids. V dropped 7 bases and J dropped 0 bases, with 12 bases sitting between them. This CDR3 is CASTHRGPNYGYTF. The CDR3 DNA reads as TGTGCCAGCACCCACCGTGGCCCTAACTATGGCTACACCTTC.

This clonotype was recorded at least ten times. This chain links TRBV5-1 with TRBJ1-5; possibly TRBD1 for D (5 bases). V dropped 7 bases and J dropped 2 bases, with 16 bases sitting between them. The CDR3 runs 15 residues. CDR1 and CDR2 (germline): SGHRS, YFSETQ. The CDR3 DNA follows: TGCGCCAGCGCTCAGGGACCGGGAGGCAATCAGCCCCAGCATTTT. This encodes CASAQGPGGNQPQHF.

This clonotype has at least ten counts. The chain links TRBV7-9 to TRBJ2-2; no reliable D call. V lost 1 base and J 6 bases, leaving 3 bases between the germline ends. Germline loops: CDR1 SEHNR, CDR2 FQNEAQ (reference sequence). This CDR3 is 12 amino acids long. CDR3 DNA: TGTGCCAGCAGCTTAGGTCCCGGGGAGCTGTTTTTT. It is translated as CASSLGPGELFF.

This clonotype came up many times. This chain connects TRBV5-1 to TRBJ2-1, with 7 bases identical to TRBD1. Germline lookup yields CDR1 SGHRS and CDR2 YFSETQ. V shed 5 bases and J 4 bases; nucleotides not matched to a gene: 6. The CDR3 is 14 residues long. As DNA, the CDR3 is TGCGCCAGCAGTCTCGGGACAGCATACAATGAGCAGTTCTTC. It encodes CASSLGTAYNEQFF.

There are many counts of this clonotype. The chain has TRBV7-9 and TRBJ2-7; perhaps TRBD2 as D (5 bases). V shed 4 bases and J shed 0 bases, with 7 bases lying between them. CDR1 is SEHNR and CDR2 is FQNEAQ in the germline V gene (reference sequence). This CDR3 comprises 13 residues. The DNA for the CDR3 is TGTGCCAGCAGCTGGGAGTCCTCCTACGAGCAGTACTTC. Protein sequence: CASSWESSYEQYF.

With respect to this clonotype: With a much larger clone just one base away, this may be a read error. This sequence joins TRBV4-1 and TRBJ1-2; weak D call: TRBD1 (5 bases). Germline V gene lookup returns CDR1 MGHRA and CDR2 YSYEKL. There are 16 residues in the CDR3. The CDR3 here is CASSLSLGGARYCYTF. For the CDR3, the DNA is TGCGCCAGCAGCCTAAGCTTAGGCGGGGCCCGCTATTGCTACACCTTC.

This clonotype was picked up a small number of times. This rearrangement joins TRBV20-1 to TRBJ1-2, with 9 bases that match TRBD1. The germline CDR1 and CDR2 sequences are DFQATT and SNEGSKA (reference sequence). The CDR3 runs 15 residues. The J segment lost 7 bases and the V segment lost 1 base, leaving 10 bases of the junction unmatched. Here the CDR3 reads CSARGMPGQGFGYTF. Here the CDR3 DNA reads TGCAGTGCTAGAGGCATGCCGGGACAGGGATTTGGCTACACCTTC.

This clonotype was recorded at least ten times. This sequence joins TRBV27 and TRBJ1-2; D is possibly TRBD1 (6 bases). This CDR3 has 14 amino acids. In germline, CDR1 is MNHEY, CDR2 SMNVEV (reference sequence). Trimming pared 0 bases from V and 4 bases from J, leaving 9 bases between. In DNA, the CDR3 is TGTGCCAGCAGTTTATCGGGAGGGGGCTATGGCTACACCTTC. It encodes CASSLSGGGYGYTF.

CDR3 in DNA: TGTGCCAGCAGCTTAGGACCCCTGAGGGAGACCCAGTACTTC. Its translation: CASSLGPLRETQYF. The chain carries TRBV7-6 and TRBJ2-5, with unresolved D. The CDR3 is made up of 14 amino acids. Germline V lookup: CDR1 SGHVS, CDR2 FNYEAQ. V lost 1 base and J lost 5, with 11 bases in between. The full variable domain, its missing parts supplied by reference TRBV7-6 and TRBJ2-5, is GAGVSQSPRYKVTKRGQDVALRCDPISGHVSLYWYRQALGQGPEFLTYFNYEAQQDKSGLPNDRFSAERPEGSISTLTIQRTEQRDSAMYRCASSLGPLRETQYFGPGTRLLVL.

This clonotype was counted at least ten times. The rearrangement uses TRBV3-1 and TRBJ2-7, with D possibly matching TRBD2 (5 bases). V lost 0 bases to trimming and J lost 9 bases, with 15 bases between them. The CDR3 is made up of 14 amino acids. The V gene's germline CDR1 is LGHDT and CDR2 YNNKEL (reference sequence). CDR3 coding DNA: TGTGCCAGCAGCCAAGAAACAAACAGACGGGGGCAGTACTTC. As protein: CASSQETNRRGQYF.

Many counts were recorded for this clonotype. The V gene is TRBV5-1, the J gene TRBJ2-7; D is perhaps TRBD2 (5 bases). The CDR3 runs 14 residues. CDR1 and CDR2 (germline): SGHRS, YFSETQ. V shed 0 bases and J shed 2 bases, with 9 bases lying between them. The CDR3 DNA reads TGCGCCAGCAGCTTGGACGGGGTAGCCTACGAGCAGTACTTC. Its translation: CASSLDGVAYEQYF.

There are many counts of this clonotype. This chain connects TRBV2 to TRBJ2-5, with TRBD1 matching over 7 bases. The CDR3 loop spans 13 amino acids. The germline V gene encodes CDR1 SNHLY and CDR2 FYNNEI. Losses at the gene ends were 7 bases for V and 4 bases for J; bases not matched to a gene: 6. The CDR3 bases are TGTGCCAGCAAGAGACAGGGCGGAGAGACCCAGTACTTC. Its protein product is CASKRQGGETQYF.

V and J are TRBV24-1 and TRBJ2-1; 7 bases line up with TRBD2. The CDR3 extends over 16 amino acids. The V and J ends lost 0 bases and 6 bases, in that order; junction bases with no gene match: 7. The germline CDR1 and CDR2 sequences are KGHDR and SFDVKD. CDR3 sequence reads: CATSDLRAGRGNEQFF. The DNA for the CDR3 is TGTGCCACCAGTGATTTGCGGGCAGGGAGGGGCAATGAGCAGTTCTTC.

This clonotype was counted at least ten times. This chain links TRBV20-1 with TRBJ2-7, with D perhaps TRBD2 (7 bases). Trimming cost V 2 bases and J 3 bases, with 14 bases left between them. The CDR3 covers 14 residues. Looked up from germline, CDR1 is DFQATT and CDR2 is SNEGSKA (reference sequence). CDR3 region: CSARLRGGSYEQYF. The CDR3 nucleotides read TGCAGTGCTAGACTCAGGGGAGGGAGCTACGAGCAGTACTTC.